This T cell receptor beta chain is drawn from a study of CD4 T cells in relation to SARS-CoV-2 and coronaviruses. The repertoire was sequenced with immunoSEQ multiplex PCR; TCRdb's copy has only in-frame clones and lacks some. Among about 64,000 clones listed, about 95% were seen once. Unexposed donor CD4+ T cells date from 2011-2018, before the COVID-19 pandemic. Sequencing was done on a sample of naive CD4+ T cells from PBMCs. Subset noted: naive CD4+ T cells isolated by negative enrichment. The receptor comes from a human donor in good health.

CDR3 in DNA: TGTGCCAGCAGCAGACAGGGTGCTACGCAGTATTTT. This sequence encodes CASSRQGATQYF. The chain links TRBV6-5 to TRBJ2-3, with 7 nucleotides matching TRBD1. The V segment lost 6 bases and the J segment 8 bases; nucleotides outside the gene matches: 5. The CDR3 runs 12 residues. Per germline, CDR1 MNHEY and CDR2 SVGAGI.